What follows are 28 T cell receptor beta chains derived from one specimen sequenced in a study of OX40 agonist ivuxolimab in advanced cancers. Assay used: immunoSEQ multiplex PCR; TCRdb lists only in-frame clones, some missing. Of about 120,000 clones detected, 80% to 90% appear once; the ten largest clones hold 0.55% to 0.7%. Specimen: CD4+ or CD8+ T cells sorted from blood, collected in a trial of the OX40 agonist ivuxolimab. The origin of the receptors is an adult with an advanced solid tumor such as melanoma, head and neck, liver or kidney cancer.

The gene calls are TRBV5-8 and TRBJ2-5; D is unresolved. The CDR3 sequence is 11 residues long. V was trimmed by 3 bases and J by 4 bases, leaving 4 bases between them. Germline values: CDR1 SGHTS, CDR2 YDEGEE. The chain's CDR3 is CASSSRETQYF. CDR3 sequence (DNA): TGTGCCAGCAGCTCACGAGAGACCCAGTACTTC.

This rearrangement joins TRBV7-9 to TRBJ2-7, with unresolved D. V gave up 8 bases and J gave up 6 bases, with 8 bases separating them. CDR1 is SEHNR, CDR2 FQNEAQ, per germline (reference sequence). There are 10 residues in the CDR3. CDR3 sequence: CASGQTEQYF. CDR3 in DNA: TGTGCCAGCGGCCAGACCGAGCAGTACTTC.

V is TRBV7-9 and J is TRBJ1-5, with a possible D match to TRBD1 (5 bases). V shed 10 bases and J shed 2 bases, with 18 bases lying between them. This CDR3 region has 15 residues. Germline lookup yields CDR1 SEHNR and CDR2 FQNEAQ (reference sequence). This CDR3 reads CATQGAGVGNQPQHF. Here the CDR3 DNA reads TGTGCCACTCAAGGGGCTGGTGTCGGCAATCAGCCCCAGCATTTT.

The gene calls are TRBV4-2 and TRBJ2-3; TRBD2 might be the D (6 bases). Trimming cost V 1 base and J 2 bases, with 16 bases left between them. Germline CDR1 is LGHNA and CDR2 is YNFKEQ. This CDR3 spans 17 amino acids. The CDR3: CASSQGSRGIFTDTQYF. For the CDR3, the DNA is TGTGCCAGCAGCCAAGGTTCTCGCGGGATCTTCACAGATACGCAGTATTTT.

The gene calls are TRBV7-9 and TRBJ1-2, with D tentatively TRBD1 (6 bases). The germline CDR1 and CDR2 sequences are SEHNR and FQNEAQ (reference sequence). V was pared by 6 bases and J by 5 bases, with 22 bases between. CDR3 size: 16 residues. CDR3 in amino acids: CASSLTSGVRGYGYTF. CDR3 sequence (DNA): TGTGCCAGCAGTTTAACCTCGGGGGTAAGGGGGTATGGCTACACCTTC.

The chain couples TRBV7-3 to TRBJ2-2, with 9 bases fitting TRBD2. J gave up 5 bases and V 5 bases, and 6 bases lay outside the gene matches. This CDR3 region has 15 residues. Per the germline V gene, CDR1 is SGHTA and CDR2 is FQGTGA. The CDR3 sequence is CASSILAGPTGELFF. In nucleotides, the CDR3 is TGTGCCAGCAGCATTCTAGCGGGGCCTACCGGGGAGCTGTTTTTT.

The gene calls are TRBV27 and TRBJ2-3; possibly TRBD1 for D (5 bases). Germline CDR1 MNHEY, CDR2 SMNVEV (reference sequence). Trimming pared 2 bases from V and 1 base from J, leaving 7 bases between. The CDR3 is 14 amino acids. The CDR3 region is CASSLVGGTDTQYF. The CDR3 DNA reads TGTGCCAGCAGTTTAGTAGGGGGCACAGATACGCAGTATTTT.

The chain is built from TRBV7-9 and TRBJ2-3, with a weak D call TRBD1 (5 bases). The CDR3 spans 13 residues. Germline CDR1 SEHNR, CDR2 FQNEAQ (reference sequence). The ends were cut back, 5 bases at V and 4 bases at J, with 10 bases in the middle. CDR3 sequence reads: CASSIAGPDTQYF. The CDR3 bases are TGTGCCAGCAGCATCGCAGGGCCAGATACGCAGTATTTT.

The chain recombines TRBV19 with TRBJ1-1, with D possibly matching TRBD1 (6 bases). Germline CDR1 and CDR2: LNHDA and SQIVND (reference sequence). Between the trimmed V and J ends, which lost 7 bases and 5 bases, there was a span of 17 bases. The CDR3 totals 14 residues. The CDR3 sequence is CASTREGGLTEAFF. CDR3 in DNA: TGTGCCAGTACCCGTGAGGGGGGTTTGACTGAAGCTTTCTTT.

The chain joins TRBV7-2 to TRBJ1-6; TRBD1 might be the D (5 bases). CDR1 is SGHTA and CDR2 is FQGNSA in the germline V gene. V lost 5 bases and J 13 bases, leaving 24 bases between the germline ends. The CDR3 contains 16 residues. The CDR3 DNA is TGTGCCAGCAGCCCTCGACAGACGACCTTGGTGGATCCCCTCCACTTT. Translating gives CASSPRQTTLVDPLHF.

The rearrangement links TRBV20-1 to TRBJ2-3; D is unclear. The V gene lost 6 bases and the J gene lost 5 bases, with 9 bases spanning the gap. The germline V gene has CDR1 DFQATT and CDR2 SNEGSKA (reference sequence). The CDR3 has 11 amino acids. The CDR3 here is CSADTLDTQYF. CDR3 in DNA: TGCAGTGCCGACACATTAGATACGCAGTATTTT.

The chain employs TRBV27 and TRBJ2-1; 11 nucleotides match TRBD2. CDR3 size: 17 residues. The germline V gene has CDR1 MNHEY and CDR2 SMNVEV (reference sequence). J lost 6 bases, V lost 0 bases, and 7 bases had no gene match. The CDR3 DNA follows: TGTGCCAGCAGTTTATCTCTTAGCGGGGGGGCTAGCAATGAGCAGTTCTTC. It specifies CASSLSLSGGASNEQFF.

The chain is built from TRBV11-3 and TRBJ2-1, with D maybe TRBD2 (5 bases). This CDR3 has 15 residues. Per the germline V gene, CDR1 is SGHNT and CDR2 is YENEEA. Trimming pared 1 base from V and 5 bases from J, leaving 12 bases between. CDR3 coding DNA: TGTGCCAGCAGCTTAGGTGAGGGTTTTAACAATGAGCAGTTCTTC. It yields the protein CASSLGEGFNNEQFF.

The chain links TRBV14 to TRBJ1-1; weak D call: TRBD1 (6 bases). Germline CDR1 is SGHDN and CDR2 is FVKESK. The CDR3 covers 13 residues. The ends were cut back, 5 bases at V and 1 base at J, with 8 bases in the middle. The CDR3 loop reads CASSGQSNTEAFF. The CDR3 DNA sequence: TGTGCCAGCAGCGGACAGTCGAACACTGAAGCTTTCTTT.

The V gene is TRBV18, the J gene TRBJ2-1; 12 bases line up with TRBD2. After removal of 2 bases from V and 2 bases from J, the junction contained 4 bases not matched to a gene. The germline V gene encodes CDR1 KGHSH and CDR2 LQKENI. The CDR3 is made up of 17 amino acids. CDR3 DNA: TGTGCCAGCTCACCATCTCTAGCGGGGGGGCCCTACAATGAGCAGTTCTTC. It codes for CASSPSLAGGPYNEQFF.

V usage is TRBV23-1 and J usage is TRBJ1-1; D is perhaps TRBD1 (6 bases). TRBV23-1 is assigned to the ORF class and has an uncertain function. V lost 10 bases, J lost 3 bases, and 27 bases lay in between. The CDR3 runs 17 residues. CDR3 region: CATSTQGTGKRDTEAFF. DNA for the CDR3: TGCGCCACCTCGACACAGGGCACAGGGAAAAGGGACACTGAAGCTTTCTTT.

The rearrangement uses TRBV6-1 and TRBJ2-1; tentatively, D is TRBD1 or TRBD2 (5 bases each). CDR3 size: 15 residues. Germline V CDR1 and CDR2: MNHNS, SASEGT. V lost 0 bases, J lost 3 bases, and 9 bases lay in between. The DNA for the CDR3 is TGTGCCAGCAGTGAAGCCGGGACGGTCTACAATGAGCAGTTCTTC. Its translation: CASSEAGTVYNEQFF.

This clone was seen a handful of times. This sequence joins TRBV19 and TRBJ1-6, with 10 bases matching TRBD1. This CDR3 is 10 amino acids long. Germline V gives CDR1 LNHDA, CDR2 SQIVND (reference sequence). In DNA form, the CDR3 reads TGTGCGGCGGGACAGGGGCCCCTCCACTTT. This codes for CAAGQGPLHF. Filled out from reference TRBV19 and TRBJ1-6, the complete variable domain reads DGGITQSPKYLFRKEGQNVTLSCEQNLNHDAMYWYRQDPGQGLRLIYYSQIVNDFQKGDIAEGYSVSREKKESFPLTVTSAQKNPTAFYLCAAGQGPLHFGNGTRLTVT.

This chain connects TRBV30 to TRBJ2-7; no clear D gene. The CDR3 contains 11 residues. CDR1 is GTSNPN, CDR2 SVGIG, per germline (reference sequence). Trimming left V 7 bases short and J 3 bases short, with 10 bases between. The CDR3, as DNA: TGTGCCTCGAACTGGGGCTACGAGCAGTACTTC. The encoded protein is CASNWGYEQYF.

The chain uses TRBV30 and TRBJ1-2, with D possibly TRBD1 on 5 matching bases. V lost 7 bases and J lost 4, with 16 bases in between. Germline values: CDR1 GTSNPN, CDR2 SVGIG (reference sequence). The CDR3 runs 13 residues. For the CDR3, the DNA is TGTGCCTTGACCTTAGGGACGGGCTATGGCTACACCTTC. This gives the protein CALTLGTGYGYTF.

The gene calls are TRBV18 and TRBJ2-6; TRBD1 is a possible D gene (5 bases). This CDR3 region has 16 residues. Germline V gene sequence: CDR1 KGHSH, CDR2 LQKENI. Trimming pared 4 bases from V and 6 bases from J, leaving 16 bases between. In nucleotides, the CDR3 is TGTGCCAGCTCACAGGCGGCGACAGCTAAGGCCAACGTCCTGACTTTC. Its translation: CASSQAATAKANVLTF.

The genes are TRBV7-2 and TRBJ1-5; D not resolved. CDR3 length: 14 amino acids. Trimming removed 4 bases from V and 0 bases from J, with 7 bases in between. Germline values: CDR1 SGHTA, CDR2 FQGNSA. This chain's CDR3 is CASSSSGSNQPQHF. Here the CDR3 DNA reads TGTGCCAGCAGCTCCTCCGGTAGCAATCAGCCCCAGCATTTT.

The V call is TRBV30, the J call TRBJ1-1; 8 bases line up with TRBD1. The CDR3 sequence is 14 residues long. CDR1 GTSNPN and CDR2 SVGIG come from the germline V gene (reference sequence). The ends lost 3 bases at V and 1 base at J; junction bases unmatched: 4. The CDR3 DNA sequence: TGTGCCTGGAGCAAACAGGGGGGGAACACTGAAGCTTTCTTT. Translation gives CAWSKQGGNTEAFF.

Here the CDR3 reads CASSSSGPYGYTF. The CDR3 bases are TGTGCCAGCAGCTCATCAGGGCCCTATGGCTACACCTTC. The chain combines TRBV11-2 with TRBJ1-2, with D perhaps matching TRBD1 (5 bases). The CDR3 spans 13 residues. V was shortened by 4 bases and J by 4 bases, with 10 bases between the two germline ends. The germline gives CDR1 SGHAT, CDR2 FQNNGV.

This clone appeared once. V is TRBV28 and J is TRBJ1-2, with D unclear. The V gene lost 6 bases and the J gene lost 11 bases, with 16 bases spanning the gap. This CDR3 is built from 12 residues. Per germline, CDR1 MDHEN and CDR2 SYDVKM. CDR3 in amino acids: CASSKDPRAYTF. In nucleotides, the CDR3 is TGTGCCAGCAGCAAGGACCCTAGGGCGTACACCTTC.

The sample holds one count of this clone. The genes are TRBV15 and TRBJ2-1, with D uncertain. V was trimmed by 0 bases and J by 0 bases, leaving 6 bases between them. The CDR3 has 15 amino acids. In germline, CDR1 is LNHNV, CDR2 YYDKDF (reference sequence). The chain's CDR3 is CATSRERSSYNEQFF. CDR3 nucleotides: TGTGCCACCAGCAGAGAAAGGAGCTCCTACAATGAGCAGTTCTTC.

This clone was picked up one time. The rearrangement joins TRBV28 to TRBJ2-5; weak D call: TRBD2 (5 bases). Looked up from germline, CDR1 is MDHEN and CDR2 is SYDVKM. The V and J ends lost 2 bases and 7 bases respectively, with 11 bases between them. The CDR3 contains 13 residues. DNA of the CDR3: TGTGCCAGCAGTTTAACTAGATCAGGGACCCAGTACTTC. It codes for CASSLTRSGTQYF.

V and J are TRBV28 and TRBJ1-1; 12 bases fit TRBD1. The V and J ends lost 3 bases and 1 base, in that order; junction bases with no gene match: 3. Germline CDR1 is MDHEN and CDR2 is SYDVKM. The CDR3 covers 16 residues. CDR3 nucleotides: TGTGCCAGCAGTTTCCCGGGACAGGGGGCGAACACTGAAGCTTTCTTT. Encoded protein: CASSFPGQGANTEAFF.